This T cell receptor (beta chain) emerged from a study of blood T cell repertoires in COVID-19. At the level of the study: T cells, B-cell-depleted T cells, or PBMCs provided the cDNA or gDNA that served as material.

Original handling: Reference gene primer amplification gave estimated nucleated cell counts. Libraries were prepared by immunoSEQ multiplex PCR; TCRdb keeps only in-frame clonotypes and omits some of them. V and J calls and clone size come straight from that table; D and trimming were deduced from the DNA. Of about 180,000 clones listed, roughly 87% are singletons. Germline CDR1 and CDR2: LNHDA and SQIVND (reference sequence). CDR3 length equals 14 residues. Trimming at V came to 5 bases and at J to 8 bases, leaving 10 bases not matched to a gene. The V call is TRBV19, the J call TRBJ1-2, with TRBD1 identical over 8 bases. Sequencing input: peripheral blood. The receptor's source is a woman in her 50s with acute or convalescent COVID-19. Here the CDR3 reads CASSSGQGGLGYTF. In DNA form, the CDR3 reads TGTGCCAGTAGTTCCGGACAGGGAGGGCTCGGCTACACCTTC.